Listed here are 25 T cell receptor beta chains from one sample, sequenced in a study of T cell responses to AZD1222 COVID-19 vaccine. Some clones are missing from TCRdb's copy, which holds only in-frame ones; the method was immunoSEQ multiplex PCR. The sample lists fewer than 200,000 clones; roughly 88% were seen once. This specimen was peripheral blood, taken on day 0 of AZD1222 vaccination. All receptors come from an adult in good health.

J is TRBJ1-2 and V is TRBV6-5; D unresolved. Germline CDR1 reads MNHEY; CDR2 reads SVGAGI. CDR3 size: 14 residues. With 7 bases removed from V and 2 bases from J, the gap between germline ends came to 14 bases. As DNA, the CDR3 is TGTGCCAGCACCAGATCGATGGGGAACTATGGCTACACCTTC. Encoded protein: CASTRSMGNYGYTF.

The rearrangement joins TRBV19 to TRBJ2-7; D gene ambiguous. Germline CDR1 reads LNHDA; CDR2 reads SQIVND (reference sequence). V was trimmed by 5 bases and J by 1 base, leaving 9 bases between them. This CDR3 is built from 13 residues. The CDR3 sequence: CASSLYSSYEQYF. The CDR3 nucleotides read TGTGCCAGTAGTTTGTACTCTTCCTACGAGCAGTACTTC.

The rearrangement joins TRBV12-5 to TRBJ2-2; 8 bases align to TRBD1. The CDR3 runs 15 residues. Per germline, CDR1 LGHNT and CDR2 FRNRAP. V dropped 2 bases and J dropped 7; count of bases not matched to a gene: 6. The CDR3 sequence is CASGLRQGAYGELFF. CDR3 nucleotide sequence: TGTGCTAGTGGTTTGAGGCAGGGGGCATACGGGGAGCTGTTTTTT.

The chain has TRBV12-5 and TRBJ2-7; TRBD1 agrees at 8 bases. Trimming took 3 bases from V and 6 from J; bases not matched to a gene: 4. The CDR3 length is 13 residues. Germline CDR1 LGHNT, CDR2 FRNRAP. CDR3 residues: CASGLGDRGEQYF. Here the CDR3 DNA reads TGTGCTAGTGGTTTAGGTGACAGGGGCGAGCAGTACTTC.

The V call is TRBV10-3, the J call TRBJ1-2; tentatively, D is TRBD1 (5 bases). Germline CDR1 and CDR2: ENHRY and SYGVKD. The V end lost 4 bases, the J end lost 7 bases, and 10 bases lay between the germline ends. The CDR3 has 12 amino acids. CDR3 residues: CAISGGAGGYTF. Written as DNA, the CDR3 is TGTGCCATCAGTGGAGGGGCCGGTGGCTACACCTTC.

The V gene is TRBV10-2, the J gene TRBJ2-1; D uncertain. Trimming took 10 bases from V and 3 from J, leaving 7 bases between them. This CDR3 is built from 11 residues. CDR1 is WSHSY, CDR2 SAAADI, per germline. This CDR3 reads CAIADYNEQFF. The CDR3 DNA reads TGCGCCATCGCGGACTACAATGAGCAGTTCTTC.

This clone was recorded a few times. The rearrangement joins TRBV5-6 to TRBJ2-1; TRBD2 aligns across 11 bases. CDR1 and CDR2 (germline): SGHDT, YYEEEE. The CDR3 loop spans 14 amino acids. The J segment lost 7 bases and the V segment lost 1 base, leaving 1 base of the junction unmatched. The DNA for the CDR3 is TGTGCCAGCAGCTTGATAGCGGGGGGGAATGAGCAGTTCTTC. Amino acids: CASSLIAGGNEQFF.

The V gene is TRBV10-2, the J gene TRBJ1-2; TRBD1 agrees at 9 bases. The germline V gene encodes CDR1 WSHSY and CDR2 SAAADI. The CDR3 sequence is 12 residues long. The J segment lost 7 bases and the V segment lost 10 bases, leaving 7 bases of the junction unmatched. CDR3 residues: CATEQGAFGYTF. CDR3 nucleotides: TGCGCCACTGAACAGGGGGCGTTTGGCTACACCTTC.

This clone came up once. The chain recombines TRBV30 with TRBJ1-4, with D unclear. The ends were cut back, 0 bases at V and 4 bases at J, with 12 bases in the middle. This CDR3 has 15 amino acids. Germline assignment: CDR1 GTSNPN and CDR2 SVGIG (reference sequence). CDR3 sequence (DNA): TGTGCCTGGAGTGTGAGCATGACCCGTAATGAAAAACTGTTTTTT. Amino acids: CAWSVSMTRNEKLFF.

This clone was observed a single time. The genes are TRBV6-7 and TRBJ2-7; 7 bases are a match to TRBD1. TRBV6-7 qualifies as an ORF whose function is uncertain. V lost 8 bases to trimming and J lost 0 bases; unmatched junction nucleotides: 1. CDR3 length equals 12 residues. CDR3 DNA sequence: TGTGCCAGCGGGACAGCCTCCTACGAGCAGTACTTC. Its translation is CASGTASYEQYF.

CDR3 nucleotide sequence: TGTGCCAGCAGCTTAGTGGGGTCTAACACTGAAGCTTTCTTT. Translated, it gives CASSLVGSNTEAFF. This chain connects TRBV7-2 to TRBJ1-1; the D is unclear. The CDR3 runs to 14 residues. The germline V and J ends were trimmed by 1 base and 2 bases, with 8 bases remaining between them. Germline loops: CDR1 SGHTA, CDR2 FQGNSA.

This clone was recorded once. The gene calls are TRBV28 and TRBJ1-4, with 9 bases lining up with TRBD1. The V segment lost 3 bases and the J segment 7 bases; nucleotides outside the gene matches: 3. The CDR3 is made up of 14 amino acids. Germline lookup yields CDR1 MDHEN and CDR2 SYDVKM. The CDR3 DNA follows: TGTGCCAGCAGTTTTTGGGACAGGGTTGAAAAACTGTTTTTT. Translation: CASSFWDRVEKLFF. The whole variable domain, remainder taken from reference TRBV28 and TRBJ1-4, is DVKVTQSSRYLVKRTGEKVFLECVQDMDHENMFWYRQDPGLGLRLIYFSYDVKMKEKGDIPEGYSVSREKKERFSLILESASTNQTSMYLCASSFWDRVEKLFFGSGTQLSVL.

The chain employs TRBV30 and TRBJ2-7, with D possibly TRBD1 on 5 matching bases. This CDR3 is 15 amino acids long. Trimming removed 0 bases from V and 5 bases from J, with 17 bases in between. Germline CDR1 GTSNPN, CDR2 SVGIG (reference sequence). CDR3 protein: CAWSVLGQLPHEQYF. Written as DNA, the CDR3 is TGTGCCTGGAGTGTACTTGGACAACTTCCCCACGAGCAGTACTTC.

In the case of this clone: Other DNA sequences in the same sample also yield this CDR3. J is TRBJ1-5 and V is TRBV5-6, with D maybe TRBD1 (5 bases). V was pared by 1 base and J by 7 bases, with 9 bases between. CDR3 length: 13 residues. Per germline, CDR1 SGHDT and CDR2 YYEEEE. CDR3: CASSLQGGQPQHF. The CDR3, as DNA: TGTGCCAGCAGCTTGCAGGGAGGGCAGCCCCAGCATTTT.

V is TRBV6-5 and J is TRBJ2-2; the D gene is possibly TRBD2 (7 bases). The CDR3 covers 13 residues. V was cut by 8 bases and J by 6 bases, with 13 bases left in between. CDR1 is MNHEY, CDR2 SVGAGI, per germline. The CDR3 DNA reads as TGTGCCAGCGAGGGGGGAGGGCCCGGGGAGCTGTTTTTT. Its translation: CASEGGGPGELFF.

This clone was detected once. The gene calls are TRBV5-4 and TRBJ1-1; no reliable D call. The V and J ends lost 6 bases and 0 bases respectively, with 9 bases between them. This CDR3 contains 13 residues. CDR1 and CDR2 from the germline V gene are SGHNT and YYREEE (reference sequence). In nucleotides, the CDR3 is TGTGCCAGCAACAGCTTTATGAACACTGAAGCTTTCTTT. Its translation is CASNSFMNTEAFF.

This sequence joins TRBV19 and TRBJ1-1; 9 positions match TRBD1. Germline lookup yields CDR1 LNHDA and CDR2 SQIVND (reference sequence). After removal of 4 bases from V and 2 bases from J, the junction contained 5 bases not matched to a gene. CDR3 length: 15 residues. The CDR3: CASSTMDRGNTEAFF. The CDR3 nucleotides read TGTGCCAGTAGTACAATGGACAGGGGCAACACTGAAGCTTTCTTT.

The chain is built from TRBV5-1 and TRBJ1-3; D is ambiguous. The V gene's germline CDR1 is SGHRS and CDR2 YFSETQ. This CDR3 contains 14 residues. V shed 4 bases and J shed 0 bases, with 8 bases lying between them. In DNA form, the CDR3 reads TGCGCCAGCAGCCTGGACCCCTCTGGAAACACCATATATTTT. It encodes CASSLDPSGNTIYF.

The chain links TRBV19 to TRBJ2-1; 9 bases fit TRBD2. V gave up 8 bases and J gave up 4 bases; unmatched junction bases: 9. The CDR3 contains 15 residues. Germline-derived CDR1 and CDR2 are LNHDA and SQIVND (reference sequence). The CDR3 DNA reads TGTGCCAGTCGACAGGGTACTAGCGGGTACAATGAGCAGTTCTTC. It is translated as CASRQGTSGYNEQFF. The full variable domain, in which reference TRBV19 and TRBJ2-1 provide the parts outside the CDR3, is DGGITQSPKYLFRKEGQNVTLSCEQNLNHDAMYWYRQDPGQGLRLIYYSQIVNDFQKGDIAEGYSVSREKKESFPLTVTSAQKNPTAFYLCASRQGTSGYNEQFFGPGTRLTVL.

The chain combines TRBV30 with TRBJ2-7, with D unresolved. The ends were cut back, 4 bases at V and 2 bases at J, with 9 bases in the middle. Germline V CDR1 and CDR2: GTSNPN, SVGIG (reference sequence). The CDR3 is 12 residues long. The DNA for the CDR3 is TGTGCCTGGACACCAACGCCCTACGAGCAGTACTTC. It encodes CAWTPTPYEQYF.

This sequence joins TRBV28 and TRBJ1-1; the match to TRBD1 covers 9 bases. This CDR3 spans 15 amino acids. V gave up 5 bases and J gave up 1 base; unmatched junction bases: 5. Germline-derived CDR1 and CDR2 are MDHEN and SYDVKM. The CDR3 region is CASSRRDRENTEAFF. DNA of the CDR3: TGTGCCAGCAGTCGCCGGGACAGGGAGAACACTGAAGCTTTCTTT.

This sequence joins TRBV28 and TRBJ1-6; D remains unclear. The CDR3 has 15 residues. Germline CDR1 reads MDHEN; CDR2 reads SYDVKM. The V gene lost 3 bases and the J gene lost 1 base, with 7 bases spanning the gap. For the CDR3, the DNA is TGTGCCAGCAGTTTTGGACGGTCCTATAATTCACCCCTCCACTTT. It is translated as CASSFGRSYNSPLHF.

This clone showed up just once. This chain links TRBV2 with TRBJ1-2; TRBD1 is a possible D gene (6 bases). The CDR3 is 14 amino acids. V was shortened by 7 bases and J by 0 bases, with 12 bases between the two germline ends. Germline loops: CDR1 SNHLY, CDR2 FYNNEI. The CDR3 DNA is TGTGCCAGCAATGAGGACAGCCCTAACTATGGCTACACCTTC. This encodes CASNEDSPNYGYTF.

This chain joins TRBV7-3 and TRBJ2-1; weak D call: TRBD2 (6 bases). CDR3 size: 15 residues. Trimming left V 2 bases short and J 4 bases short, with 12 bases between. CDR1 and CDR2 (germline): SGHTA, FQGTGA. CDR3 coding DNA: TGTGCCAGCAGCTTATCAGGACTATCTTACAATGAGCAGTTCTTC. It encodes CASSLSGLSYNEQFF.

This clone was counted a few times. This chain uses TRBV2 with TRBJ2-3; 12 bases match TRBD2. The germline gives CDR1 SNHLY, CDR2 FYNNEI. The trim removed 7 bases at V and 6 bases at J, leaving 5 bases unmatched. This CDR3 is 14 amino acids long. This CDR3 is CASTVTSGSDTQYF. CDR3 bases: TGTGCCAGCACCGTGACTAGCGGGAGTGATACGCAGTATTTT.